Below, 32 T cell receptor beta chains from the same sample are listed, as sequenced in a study of blood T cell repertoires in COVID-19. Profiling relied on immunoSEQ multiplex PCR, and the TCRdb table lists in-frame clones only, not all of them. This sample has about 75,000 clones; 65% to 90% occur once, and the top ten carry around 6%. The source material was peripheral blood. These receptors were obtained from a man older than 75 with COVID-19, enrolled during active disease.

The rearrangement joins TRBV29-1 to TRBJ1-2; D is possibly TRBD1 (5 bases). Trimming removed 5 bases from V and 6 bases from J, with 10 bases in between. The CDR3 runs 11 residues. Germline CDR1 is SQVTM and CDR2 is ANQGSEA. DNA of the CDR3: TGCAGCGTTCGGGCAGGGAATGGCTACACCTTC. Residues: CSVRAGNGYTF.

The chain uses TRBV4-1 and TRBJ1-5; D remains unclear. There are 18 residues in the CDR3. CDR1 and CDR2 from the germline V gene are MGHRA and YSYEKL. Trimming pared 0 bases from V and 3 bases from J, leaving 18 bases between. CDR3 amino acids: CASSQDTWEGRVNQPQHF. The CDR3 bases are TGCGCCAGCAGCCAAGATACGTGGGAGGGCCGAGTCAATCAGCCCCAGCATTTT.

A remark on this clone: The same CDR3 also results from other DNA sequences found in this sample. The rearrangement links TRBV7-2 to TRBJ2-2, with TRBD1 matching 8 bases. With 3 bases clipped from V and 9 bases from J, the junction kept 9 bases outside the gene matches. Germline CDR1 reads SGHTA; CDR2 reads FQGNSA. This CDR3 has 15 amino acids. CDR3 region: CASSFRQGPLRELFF. CDR3 bases: TGTGCCAGCAGCTTCAGACAGGGGCCGCTCAGGGAGCTGTTTTTT.

The V gene is TRBV29-1, the J gene TRBJ1-1, with unresolved D. There are 16 residues in the CDR3. Deletions cut 4 bases from V and 0 bases from J, with 18 bases between. Germline V gene sequence: CDR1 SQVTM, CDR2 ANQGSEA. DNA of the CDR3: TGCAGCGTTGTGGGAGGGAAGACGCTTTTGAACACTGAAGCTTTCTTT. This encodes CSVVGGKTLLNTEAFF.

This chain joins TRBV5-1 and TRBJ1-4, with a possible D match to TRBD1 (6 bases). CDR3 length: 16 residues. Trimming took 5 bases from V and 0 from J, leaving 14 bases between them. CDR1 and CDR2 from the germline V gene are SGHRS and YFSETQ. Here the CDR3 DNA reads TGCGCCAGCAGACGAGAACCAGGGGCAACTAATGAAAAACTGTTTTTT. It translates to CASRREPGATNEKLFF.

This clone showed up just a few times. The V call is TRBV21-1, the J call TRBJ1-2. TRBV21-1 is a known pseudogene. This CDR3 has 16 amino acids. This CDR3 reads CASSHNQQGGSYGYTF. CDR3 sequence (DNA): TGTGCCAGCAGCCACAACCAGCAGGGAGGTAGCTATGGCTACACCTTC.

V and J are TRBV6-5 and TRBJ2-5; no definite D call. The CDR3 extends over 11 amino acids. Germline CDR1 reads MNHEY; CDR2 reads SVGAGI. V gave up 5 bases and J gave up 4 bases, with 5 bases separating them. CDR3 in DNA: TGTGCCAGCAGTAGGAGAGAGACCCAGTACTTC. It encodes CASSRRETQYF.

This chain joins TRBV2 and TRBJ2-2; 7 bases are a match to TRBD2. V trimming: 5 bases; J trimming: 1 base; junction bases outside the gene matches: 16. The CDR3 runs to 19 residues. Germline CDR1 is SNHLY and CDR2 is FYNNEI. CDR3 in amino acids: CASSPSEAGDLLNTGELFF. DNA for the CDR3: TGTGCCAGCAGTCCTTCAGAGGCGGGGGACCTTCTGAACACCGGGGAGCTGTTTTTT.

The chain joins TRBV5-4 to TRBJ1-1; 9 bases are shared with TRBD1. Germline CDR1 is SGHNT and CDR2 is YYREEE (reference sequence). V dropped 7 bases and J dropped 5; count of bases not matched to a gene: 9. The length of the CDR3 is 14 residues. This CDR3 is CASGLQGAWTEAFF. CDR3 in DNA: TGTGCCAGCGGTTTACAGGGGGCTTGGACTGAAGCTTTCTTT.

The chain joins TRBV6-1 to TRBJ2-7, with TRBD1 matching over 7 bases. This CDR3 has 16 residues. Germline CDR1 MNHNS, CDR2 SASEGT. Trimming at V came to 0 bases and at J to 5 bases, leaving 10 bases not matched to a gene. CDR3 coding DNA: TGTGCCAGCAGTGAAGCAGGGAACAGGGGAAGTGACGAGCAGTACTTC. The encoded protein is CASSEAGNRGSDEQYF.

This clone was detected only once. The chain carries TRBV18 and TRBJ1-2; unclear D gene. Per the germline V gene, CDR1 is KGHSH and CDR2 is LQKENI. Trimming left V 3 bases short and J 6 bases short, with 11 bases between. The CDR3 totals 13 residues. DNA of the CDR3: TGTGCCAGCTCACCGGAACAGAATGATGGCTACACCTTC. Amino acids: CASSPEQNDGYTF.

This chain joins TRBV7-8 and TRBJ1-1, with 10 positions matching TRBD1. This CDR3 contains 21 residues. With V trimmed by 0 bases and J by 4 bases, 20 bases remained unmatched. CDR1 is SGHVS, CDR2 FQNEAQ, per germline. CDR3 nucleotide sequence: TGTGCCAGCAGCTTAGCGGCTTCCGGGACAGGGGATTTACCCCCTTTCACTGAAGCTTTCTTT. Protein product: CASSLAASGTGDLPPFTEAFF. Using reference TRBV7-8 and TRBJ1-1 for the parts outside the CDR3, the full variable domain is GAGVSQSPRYKVAKRGQDVALRCDPISGHVSLFWYQQALGQGPEFLTYFQNEAQLDKSGLPSDRFFAERPEGSVSTLKIQRTQQEDSAVYLCASSLAASGTGDLPPFTEAFFGQGTRLTVV.

V is TRBV13 and J is TRBJ1-1, with 10 bases matching TRBD1. The CDR3 loop spans 13 amino acids. Germline V gene lookup returns CDR1 PRHDT and CDR2 FYEKMQ (reference sequence). With 7 bases clipped from V and 10 bases from J, the junction kept 9 bases outside the gene matches. This CDR3 is CASTSGGQGPAFF. The CDR3 DNA is TGTGCCAGCACCTCCGGGGGACAGGGGCCAGCTTTCTTT.

The chain uses TRBV5-4 and TRBJ2-5, with a weak D call TRBD1 (5 bases). The ends were cut back, 4 bases at V and 3 bases at J, with 16 bases in the middle. The CDR3 runs to 15 residues. Germline values: CDR1 SGHNT, CDR2 YYREEE (reference sequence). The CDR3 DNA sequence: TGTGCCAGCAGCACGACGACAGCAGCAAAAGAGACCCAGTACTTC. As protein: CASSTTTAAKETQYF.

The chain carries TRBV7-3 and TRBJ1-1; D unclear. CDR3 length equals 13 residues. CDR1 is SGHTA, CDR2 FQGTGA, per germline. V was clipped by 5 bases and J by 3 bases, with 10 bases between them. The CDR3 DNA reads TGTGCCAGCAGCCTCTCGGACTACACTGAAGCTTTCTTT. Translating it yields CASSLSDYTEAFF.

This chain uses TRBV3-1 (or the pseudogene TRBV3-2) with TRBJ2-3; 14 nucleotides agree with TRBD2. Germline V CDR1 and CDR2: LGHDT, YNNKEL (reference sequence). V lost 6 bases, J lost 4 bases, and 3 bases stayed unmatched. CDR3 length: 15 residues. This CDR3 is CASRLTSGGADTQYF. The CDR3 bases are TGTGCCAGCAGGCTGACTAGCGGGGGGGCAGATACGCAGTATTTT.

The chain employs TRBV19 and TRBJ1-2; D might be TRBD1 (5 bases). There are 15 residues in the CDR3. The germline gives CDR1 LNHDA, CDR2 SQIVND (reference sequence). V shed 3 bases and J shed 8 bases, with 19 bases lying between them. This CDR3 reads CASSIPTVAIGGYTF. Here the CDR3 DNA reads TGTGCCAGTAGTATCCCGACAGTGGCGATAGGGGGCTACACCTTC.

The chain couples TRBV5-4 to TRBJ2-3; D gene uncertain. CDR1 is SGHNT, CDR2 YYREEE, per germline (reference sequence). V was clipped by 4 bases and J by 2 bases, with 5 bases between them. The CDR3 runs 12 residues. The CDR3 DNA follows: TGTGCCAGCAGCGTACACACAGATACGCAGTATTTT. Translating gives CASSVHTDTQYF.

The chain uses TRBV5-1 and TRBJ2-5, with TRBD2 as a possible D gene (6 bases). The CDR3 runs to 14 residues. Germline CDR1 SGHRS, CDR2 YFSETQ. Trimming cost V 5 bases and J 2 bases, with 13 bases left between them. The CDR3, as DNA: TGCGCCAGCAGTCGGGACTGGGTACAAGAGACCCAGTACTTC. Its translation: CASSRDWVQETQYF.

The chain joins TRBV7-9 to TRBJ2-7; D call uncertain. The CDR3 consists of 14 residues. V was clipped by 1 base and J by 5 bases, with 12 bases between them. In germline, CDR1 is SEHNR, CDR2 FQNEAQ (reference sequence). CDR3 sequence reads: CASSLDSQANEQYF. CDR3 DNA: TGTGCCAGCAGCTTAGACAGTCAGGCGAACGAGCAGTACTTC. Supplemented by reference TRBV7-9 and TRBJ2-7, the full variable domain reads DTGVSQNPRHKITKRGQNVTFRCDPISEHNRLYWYRQTLGQGPEFLTYFQNEAQLEKSRLLSDRFSAERPKGSFSTLEIQRTEQGDSAMYLCASSLDSQANEQYFGPGTRLTVT.

The chain joins TRBV11-3 to TRBJ2-5; possibly TRBD2 for D (7 bases). The V gene lost 5 bases and the J gene lost 4 bases, with 17 bases spanning the gap. Germline V gene sequence: CDR1 SGHNT, CDR2 YENEEA. The CDR3 has 15 residues. CDR3 in amino acids: CASSPTRGGGETQYF. The CDR3 DNA reads as TGTGCCAGCAGCCCGACAAGGGGGGGCGGAGAGACCCAGTACTTC.

This rearrangement joins TRBV2 to TRBJ1-4; a weak D match, TRBD1 (5 bases). The V end lost 1 base, the J end lost 1 base, and 10 bases lay between the germline ends. This CDR3 contains 16 residues. Per germline, CDR1 SNHLY and CDR2 FYNNEI. CDR3 nucleotide sequence: TGTGCCAGCAGTGAAGGGAGACAGAGAACTAATGAAAAACTGTTTTTT. Translation: CASSEGRQRTNEKLFF.

This chain joins TRBV4-1 and TRBJ1-1, with D tentatively TRBD1 (6 bases). CDR1 and CDR2 from the germline V gene are MGHRA and YSYEKL. CDR3 length equals 15 residues. The V end lost 3 bases, the J end lost 4 bases, and 15 bases lay between the germline ends. The CDR3, as DNA: TGCGCCAGCAGCCATCCAGGGGCGTCTGCCACTGAAGCTTTCTTT. As protein: CASSHPGASATEAFF.

This clone is a singleton in its sample. The chain recombines TRBV6-5 with TRBJ1-2; 8 nucleotides align to TRBD1. The CDR3 covers 13 residues. Per the germline V gene, CDR1 is MNHEY and CDR2 is SVGAGI. Trimming took 3 bases from V and 10 from J; bases not matched to a gene: 7. The CDR3 loop is CASSYRDRPNYTF. The CDR3, as DNA: TGTGCCAGCAGTTATCGGGACAGGCCTAACTACACCTTC.

This chain links TRBV4-1 with TRBJ1-1; 10 bases map to TRBD1. V dropped 3 bases and J dropped 1; count of bases not matched to a gene: 2. This CDR3 has 15 residues. The germline V gene has CDR1 MGHRA and CDR2 YSYEKL. CDR3: CASSQRDRGNTEAFF. CDR3 in DNA: TGCGCCAGCAGCCAGCGGGACAGGGGGAACACTGAAGCTTTCTTT.

This chain connects TRBV6-4 to TRBJ1-1, with D unresolved. The V gene's germline CDR1 is MRHNA and CDR2 SNTAGT. V was pared by 0 bases and J by 8 bases, with 13 bases between. CDR3 length: 14 amino acids. The CDR3 region has the DNA TGTGCCAGCAGTGACTCGAGAGGGAATAAAGAAGCTTTCTTT. Protein product: CASSDSRGNKEAFF.

The sample holds one count of this clone. The chain couples TRBV7-9 to TRBJ2-1, with D possibly matching TRBD1 (6 bases). The CDR3 loop spans 14 amino acids. Germline V gene data show CDR1 as SEHNR and CDR2 as FQNEAQ (reference sequence). The V and J ends lost 3 bases and 8 bases respectively, with 14 bases between them. The CDR3: CASSFHTGWYEQFF. CDR3 in DNA: TGTGCCAGCAGCTTTCATACAGGGTGGTATGAGCAGTTCTTC. Full variable domain (outside the CDR3, taken from reference TRBV7-9 and TRBJ2-1): DTGVSQNPRHKITKRGQNVTFRCDPISEHNRLYWYRQTLGQGPEFLTYFQNEAQLEKSRLLSDRFSAERPKGSFSTLEIQRTEQGDSAMYLCASSFHTGWYEQFFGPGTRLTVL.

This sequence joins TRBV7-9 and TRBJ2-2; D is ambiguous. The CDR3 covers 14 residues. The germline V gene encodes CDR1 SEHNR and CDR2 FQNEAQ (reference sequence). Trimming took 5 bases from V and 0 from J, leaving 7 bases between them. The CDR3, as DNA: TGTGCCAGCAGCCGCGTGACGAACACCGGGGAGCTGTTTTTT. It codes for CASSRVTNTGELFF.

This chain connects TRBV7-3 to TRBJ2-4, with 9 bases that match TRBD2. CDR1 and CDR2 (germline): SGHTA, FQGTGA. The CDR3 extends over 18 amino acids. Trimming took 4 bases from V and 0 from J; bases not matched to a gene: 10. This chain's CDR3 is CASSSPGGRGLAKNIQYF. The CDR3 DNA sequence: TGTGCCAGCAGCTCCCCGGGCGGGAGGGGACTAGCCAAAAACATTCAGTACTTC.

This chain links TRBV7-2 with TRBJ1-5; D is ambiguous. V was clipped by 3 bases and J by 2 bases, with 11 bases between them. Germline V CDR1 and CDR2: SGHTA, FQGNSA. This CDR3 contains 15 residues. The CDR3 region has the DNA TGTGCCAGCAGCTTCGCGGGGTTGCGCAATCAGCCCCAGCATTTT. Translated: CASSFAGLRNQPQHF.

V and J are TRBV2 and TRBJ1-5, with no clear D. From germline, CDR1 is SNHLY and CDR2 FYNNEI. Trimming removed 0 bases at V and 0 bases at J, with 9 bases between. This CDR3 has 16 amino acids. The CDR3 DNA reads TGTGCCAGCAGTGAAGCGGAGAGTTATAGCAATCAGCCCCAGCATTTT. Protein sequence: CASSEAESYSNQPQHF. The variable domain in full, with the rest retrieved from reference TRBV2 and TRBJ1-5, is EPEVTQTPSHQVTQMGQEVILRCVPISNHLYFYWYRQILGQKVEFLVSFYNNEISEKSEIFDDQFSVERPDGSNFTLKIRSTKLEDSAMYFCASSEAESYSNQPQHFGDGTRLSIL.

This rearrangement joins TRBV6-5 to TRBJ2-7; a possible D gene is TRBD1 (6 bases). Germline V gives CDR1 MNHEY, CDR2 SVGAGI. The CDR3 runs to 14 residues. The V and J ends lost 5 bases and 3 bases respectively, with 14 bases between them. The CDR3: CASSILGGNYEQYF. CDR3 sequence (DNA): TGTGCCAGCAGTATCCTAGGGGGTAACTACGAGCAGTACTTC.